The rows below give T cell receptor beta chains drawn from one sample of a study of blood T cell repertoires in COVID-19. Sequencing used immunoSEQ multiplex PCR; TCRdb keeps in-frame clones, though not all of them. Found here are 150,000 to 200,000 clones, around four fifths of them singletons; the top ten hold about 3%. The specimen sequenced was peripheral blood. The receptor source for this set is a man in his 70s with acute or convalescent COVID-19. CDR3s include the opening cysteine and the closing phenylalanine or tryptophan. Rows may omit the clone size; those that give it use once, few, many or a size class.

cdr3_aa,clone_size,v_call
CASNPGQGYDEQYF,NA,TRBV19
CASSPGTGSGANVLTF,NA,TRBV19
CSVYQATYEQYF,NA,TRBV29-1
CASSQDGQGGSYEQYF,NA,TRBV3-1/TRBV3-2
CASSVTGVAEAFF,NA,TRBV9
CASSRDRDEKLFF,NA,TRBV5-6
CASNPTGGVKTEAFF,once,TRBV28
CASGLGQHGIQETQYF,NA,TRBV12-5
CASSLDSRETQYF,NA,TRBV7-2
CASSQVLQGILAGANEQFF,NA,TRBV4-3
CASSGSGTGNYGYTF,NA,TRBV28
CASSQTGATNEKLFF,NA,TRBV5-1
CASSLSTSDEQFF,NA,TRBV7-8
CASSPRSILAGVGDEQYF,NA,TRBV18
CASSRDSQGSSWGYTF,few,TRBV4-2
CASSIDVEQGGTYGYTF,NA,TRBV19
CASSETGQQETQYF,NA,TRBV6-1
CASSSQVYNSPLHF,NA,TRBV28
CASSKSAGRVYF,NA,TRBV13
CAWRRPREQFF,once,TRBV30
CATSRVAFTGQDGYTF,NA,TRBV15
CASSVGSGGRHTQYF,NA,TRBV9
CASSRDSSNTEAFF,NA,TRBV2
CASRRGLNTEAFF,NA,TRBV11-2
CASSAGTSGYEQYF,NA,TRBV2
CASRDSLSEAFF,few,TRBV2
CASSPGQGGIYEQYF,NA,TRBV7-9
CASSIWQDEKLFF,few,TRBV19
CASTRTMENTGELFF,NA,TRBV5-4
CASKETGEAFF,NA,TRBV28
CASSPRRGSSYEQYF,NA,TRBV11-2
CASSPGTSGSGIDEQFF,NA,TRBV18
CASFNINSPLHF,NA,TRBV28
CASSQDSLNTGELFF,NA,TRBV5-1
CASSRNSGFYNEQFF,NA,TRBV4-3
CASSLGTGGKNIQYF,many,TRBV7-9